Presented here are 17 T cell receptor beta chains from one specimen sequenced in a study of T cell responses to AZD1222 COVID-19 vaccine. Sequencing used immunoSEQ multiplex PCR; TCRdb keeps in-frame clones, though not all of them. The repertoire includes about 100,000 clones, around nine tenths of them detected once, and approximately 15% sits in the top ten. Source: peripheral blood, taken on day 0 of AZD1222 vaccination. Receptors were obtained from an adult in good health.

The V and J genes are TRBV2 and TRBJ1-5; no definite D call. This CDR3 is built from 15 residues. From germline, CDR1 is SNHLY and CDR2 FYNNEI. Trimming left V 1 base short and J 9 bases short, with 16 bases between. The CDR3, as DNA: TGTGCCAGCAGTGAAGTTCTTCGAGGGAAGGGGCCCCAGCATTTT. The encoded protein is CASSEVLRGKGPQHF.

CDR3 DNA sequence: TGTGCCAGCAGTTCTCTGGCCTATGGCTACACCTTC. This sequence encodes CASSSLAYGYTF. This chain connects TRBV12-3 or TRBV12-4 to TRBJ1-2; D is ambiguous. The CDR3 sequence is 12 residues long. V lost 4 bases and J lost 4, with 7 bases in between.

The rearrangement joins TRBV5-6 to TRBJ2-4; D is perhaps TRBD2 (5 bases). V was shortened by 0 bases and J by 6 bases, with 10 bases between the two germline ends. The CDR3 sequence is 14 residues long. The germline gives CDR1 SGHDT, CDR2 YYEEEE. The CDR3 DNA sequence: TGTGCCAGCAGCTTGGACGGGGTCAGAAACATTCAGTACTTC. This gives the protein CASSLDGVRNIQYF.

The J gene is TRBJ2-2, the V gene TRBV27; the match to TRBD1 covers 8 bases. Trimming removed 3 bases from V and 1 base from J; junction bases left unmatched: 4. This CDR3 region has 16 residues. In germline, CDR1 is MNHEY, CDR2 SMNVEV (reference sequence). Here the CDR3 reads CASSFSGTGNTGELFF. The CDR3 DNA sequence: TGTGCCAGCAGTTTTTCTGGGACAGGGAACACCGGGGAGCTGTTTTTT.

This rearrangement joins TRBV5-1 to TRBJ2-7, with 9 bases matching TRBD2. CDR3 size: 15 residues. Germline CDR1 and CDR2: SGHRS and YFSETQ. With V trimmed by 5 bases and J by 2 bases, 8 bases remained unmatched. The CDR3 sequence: CASRIRTSEAYEQYF. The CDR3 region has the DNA TGCGCCAGCAGAATCCGGACTAGCGAGGCCTACGAGCAGTACTTC.

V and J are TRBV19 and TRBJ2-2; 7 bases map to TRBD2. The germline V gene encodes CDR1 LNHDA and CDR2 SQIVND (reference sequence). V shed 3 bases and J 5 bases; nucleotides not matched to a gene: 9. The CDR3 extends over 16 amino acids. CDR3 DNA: TGTGCCAGTAGTATCTCGGGGGGACTTCTAACCGGGGAGCTGTTTTTT. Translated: CASSISGGLLTGELFF.

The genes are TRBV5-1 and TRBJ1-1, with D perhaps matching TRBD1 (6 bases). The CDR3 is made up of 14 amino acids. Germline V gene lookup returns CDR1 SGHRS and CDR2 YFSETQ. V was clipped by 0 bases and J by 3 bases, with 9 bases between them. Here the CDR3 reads CASSLGQDYTEAFF. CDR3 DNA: TGCGCCAGCAGCTTGGGACAGGATTACACTGAAGCTTTCTTT.

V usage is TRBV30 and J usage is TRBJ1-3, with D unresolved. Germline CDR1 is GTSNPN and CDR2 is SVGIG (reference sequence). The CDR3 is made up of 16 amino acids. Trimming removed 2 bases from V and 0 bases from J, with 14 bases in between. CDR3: CAWSPIYTNSGNTIYF. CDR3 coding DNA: TGTGCCTGGAGTCCAATTTACACAAACTCTGGAAACACCATATATTTT.

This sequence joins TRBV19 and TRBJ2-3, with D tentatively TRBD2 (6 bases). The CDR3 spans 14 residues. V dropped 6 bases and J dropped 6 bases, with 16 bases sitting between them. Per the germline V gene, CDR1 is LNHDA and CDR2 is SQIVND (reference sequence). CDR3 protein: CASSRGGISDTQYF. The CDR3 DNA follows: TGTGCCAGTAGCCGAGGCGGGATTTCTGATACGCAGTATTTT.

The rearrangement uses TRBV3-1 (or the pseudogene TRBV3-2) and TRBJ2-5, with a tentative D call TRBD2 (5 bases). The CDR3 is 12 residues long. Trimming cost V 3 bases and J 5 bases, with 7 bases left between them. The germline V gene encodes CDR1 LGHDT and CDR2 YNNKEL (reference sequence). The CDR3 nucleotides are TGTGCCAGCAGCCAGACGGGGGAGACCCAGTACTTC. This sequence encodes CASSQTGETQYF.

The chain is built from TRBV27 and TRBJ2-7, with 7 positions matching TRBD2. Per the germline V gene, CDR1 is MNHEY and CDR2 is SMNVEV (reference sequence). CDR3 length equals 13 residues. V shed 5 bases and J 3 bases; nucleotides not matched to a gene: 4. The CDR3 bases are TGTGCCAGCAGTCGGGACTACCTCTACGAGCAGTACTTC. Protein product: CASSRDYLYEQYF.

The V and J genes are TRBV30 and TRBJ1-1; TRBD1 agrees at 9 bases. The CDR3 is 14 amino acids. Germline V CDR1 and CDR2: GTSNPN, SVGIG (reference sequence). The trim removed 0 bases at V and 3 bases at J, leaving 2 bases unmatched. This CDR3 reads CAWSVDRGYTEAFF. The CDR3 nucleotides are TGTGCCTGGAGTGTAGACAGGGGGTACACTGAAGCTTTCTTT.

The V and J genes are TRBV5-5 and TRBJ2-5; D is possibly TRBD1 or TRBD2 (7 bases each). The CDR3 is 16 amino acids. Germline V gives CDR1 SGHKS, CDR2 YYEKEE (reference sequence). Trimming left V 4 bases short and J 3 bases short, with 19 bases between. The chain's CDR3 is CASSQGGAVWKETQYF. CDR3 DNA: TGTGCCAGCAGCCAGGGGGGGGCAGTCTGGAAAGAGACCCAGTACTTC. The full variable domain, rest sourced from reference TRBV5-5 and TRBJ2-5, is DAGVTQSPTHLIKTRGQQVTLRCSPISGHKSVSWYQQVLGQGPQFIFQYYEKEERGRGNFPDRFSARQFPNYSSELNVNALLLGDSALYLCASSQGGAVWKETQYFGPGTRLLVL.

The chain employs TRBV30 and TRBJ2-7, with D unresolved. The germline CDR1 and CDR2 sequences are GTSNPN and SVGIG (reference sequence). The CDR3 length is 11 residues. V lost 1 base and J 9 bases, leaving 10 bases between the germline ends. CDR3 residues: CAWSDAVGQYF. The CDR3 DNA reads TGTGCCTGGAGTGACGCTGTAGGGCAGTACTTC.

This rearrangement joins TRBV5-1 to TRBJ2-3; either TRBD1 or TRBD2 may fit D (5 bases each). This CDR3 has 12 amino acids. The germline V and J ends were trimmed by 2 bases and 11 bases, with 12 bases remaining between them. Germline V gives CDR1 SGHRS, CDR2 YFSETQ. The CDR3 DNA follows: TGCGCCAGCAGCTTTGACAGACTAAGGCAGTATTTT. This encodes CASSFDRLRQYF.

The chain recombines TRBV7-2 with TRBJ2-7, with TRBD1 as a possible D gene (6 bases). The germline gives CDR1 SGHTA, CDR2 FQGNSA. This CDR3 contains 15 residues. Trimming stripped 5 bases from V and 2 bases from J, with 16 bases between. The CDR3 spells CASSASLQGPYEQYF. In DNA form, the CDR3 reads TGTGCCAGCAGCGCCTCCTTACAGGGCCCCTACGAGCAGTACTTC.

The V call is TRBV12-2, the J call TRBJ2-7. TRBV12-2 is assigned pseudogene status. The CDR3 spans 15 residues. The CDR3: CAKWPPLYSSYEQYF. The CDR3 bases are TGTGCAAAGTGGCCGCCGCTTTATAGCTCCTACGAGCAGTACTTC.